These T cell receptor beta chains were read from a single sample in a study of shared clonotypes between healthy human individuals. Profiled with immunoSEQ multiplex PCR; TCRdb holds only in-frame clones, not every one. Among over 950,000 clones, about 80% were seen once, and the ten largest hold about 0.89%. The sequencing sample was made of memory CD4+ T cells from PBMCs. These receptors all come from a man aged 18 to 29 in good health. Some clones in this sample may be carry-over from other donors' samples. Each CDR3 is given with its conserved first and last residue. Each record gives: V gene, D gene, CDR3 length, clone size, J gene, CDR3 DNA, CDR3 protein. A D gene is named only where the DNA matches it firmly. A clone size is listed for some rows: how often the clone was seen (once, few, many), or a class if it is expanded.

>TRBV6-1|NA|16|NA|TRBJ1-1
TGTGCCAGCAGTGAAAGTCTGGGGGCGAGGAACACTGAAGCTTTCTTT
CASSESLGARNTEAFF
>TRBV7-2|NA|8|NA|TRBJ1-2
TGTGCCAGCAGCTTCTTTAACTTC
CASSFFNF
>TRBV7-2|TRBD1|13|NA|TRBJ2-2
TGTGCCAGCAGGGACAGGGCTCCCGGGGAGCTGTTTTTT
CASRDRAPGELFF
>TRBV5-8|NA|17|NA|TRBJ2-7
TGTGCCAGCAGCTTGGCAGTTTTTTCGGAATTTGGGGCCGAGCAGTACTTC
CASSLAVFSEFGAEQYF
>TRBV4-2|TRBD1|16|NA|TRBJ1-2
TGTGCCAGCAGCCAAAATCGGGGACAGAGCTTCTATGGCTACACCTTC
CASSQNRGQSFYGYTF
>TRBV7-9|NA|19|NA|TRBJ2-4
TGTGCCAGCAGCCCTATGCTGGGTGGCAGGGTAGGGGCCAAAAACATTCAGTACTTC
CASSPMLGGRVGAKNIQYF
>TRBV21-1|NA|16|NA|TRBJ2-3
TGTGCCAGCAGCAAAGGGCGGGGAATATGCCCAGATACGCAGTATTTT
CASSKGRGICPDTQYF
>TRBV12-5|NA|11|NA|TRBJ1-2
TGTGCTAGTGGGACAGTTCTCGGCTACACCTTC
CASGTVLGYTF
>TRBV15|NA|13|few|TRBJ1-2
TGTGCCACCAGCCCAGGGGTACGATATGGCTACACCTTC
CATSPGVRYGYTF
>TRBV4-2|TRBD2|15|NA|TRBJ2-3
TGTGCCAGCAGCCAAGGGGCTAGCGGGACAGATACGCAGTATTTT
CASSQGASGTDTQYF
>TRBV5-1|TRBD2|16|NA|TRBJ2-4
TGCGCCAGCAGCCCCACAACGATCGCTAGCGGGGACATTCAGTACTTC
CASSPTTIASGDIQYF
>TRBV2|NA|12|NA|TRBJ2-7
TGTGCCAGCAGGGCGCAAAGCTACGAGCAGTACTTC
CASRAQSYEQYF
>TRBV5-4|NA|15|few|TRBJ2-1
TGTGCCAGCAGCTTGGACCAGCGAACCTACAATGAGCAGTTCTTC
CASSLDQRTYNEQFF
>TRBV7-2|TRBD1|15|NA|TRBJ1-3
TGTGCCAGCAGCTTAGGGACAGGGATTGGAAACACCATATATTTT
CASSLGTGIGNTIYF
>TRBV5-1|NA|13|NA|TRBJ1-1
TGCGCCACCAGGACAGATCCTAACACTGAAGCTTTCTTT
CATRTDPNTEAFF
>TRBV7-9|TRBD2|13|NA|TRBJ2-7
TGTGCCAGCAGTTTAGCGGGAGGGGGCGAGCAGTACTTC
CASSLAGGGEQYF
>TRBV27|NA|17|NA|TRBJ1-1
TGTGCCAGCAGTTTGATGGGATTAGGGGTTAGAGGCACTGAAGCTTTCTTT
CASSLMGLGVRGTEAFF
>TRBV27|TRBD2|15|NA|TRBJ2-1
TGTGCCAGCAGTTTGGAACTAGCGGGATACAATGAGCAGTTCTTC
CASSLELAGYNEQFF
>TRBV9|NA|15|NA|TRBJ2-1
TGTGCCAGCGCCGCCCAGGGTAACTCCTACAATGAGCAGTTCTTC
CASAAQGNSYNEQFF
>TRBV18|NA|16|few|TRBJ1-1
TGTGCCAGCTCACCACTGATCGGTCAGGGTGAATCAGAAGCTTTCTTT
CASSPLIGQGESEAFF
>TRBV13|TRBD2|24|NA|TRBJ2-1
TGTGCCAGCAGCAGAATAAATCCGGGACTAGCGGGAGGGCCTATCCACACGGCCTTTAATGAGCAGTTCTTC
CASSRINPGLAGGPIHTAFNEQFF
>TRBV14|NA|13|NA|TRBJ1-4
TGTGCCAGCAGCCGAGAGGGAGGCGAAAAACTGTTTTTT
CASSREGGEKLFF
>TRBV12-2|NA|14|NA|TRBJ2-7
TGTGCAAGTCGCTTCGGGGACTGCCCTCCGGAGCAGTACTTC
CASRFGDCPPEQYF
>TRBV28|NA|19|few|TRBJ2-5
TGTGCCAGCAGAACCCGTGGTGCTGGGGACCGCTTTGGCGGGGAGACCCAGTACTTC
CASRTRGAGDRFGGETQYF
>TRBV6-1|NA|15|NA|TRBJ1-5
TGTGCCAGCAGTGAAGACAGACATAGCAATCAGCCCCAGCATTTT
CASSEDRHSNQPQHF
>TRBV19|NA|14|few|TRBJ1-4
TGTGCCAGTACTCCGACGGGTTTAAATGAAAAACTGTTTTTT
CASTPTGLNEKLFF
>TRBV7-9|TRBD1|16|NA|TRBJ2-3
TGTGCCAGCAGCTTGACAGGGGGCCGACTCACAGATACGCAGTATTTT
CASSLTGGRLTDTQYF
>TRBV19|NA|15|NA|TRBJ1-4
TGTGCCAGTAGTATTAAATGGGGCTCTAATGAAAAACTGTTTTTT
CASSIKWGSNEKLFF
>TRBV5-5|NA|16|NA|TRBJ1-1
TGTGCCAGCAGCTTGATCTCTTCCCCGTGGGACACTGAAGCTTTCTTT
CASSLISSPWDTEAFF
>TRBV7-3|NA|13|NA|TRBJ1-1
TGTGCCAGCAGCTTAGGAGTGGAGCGTGAAGCTTTCTTT
CASSLGVEREAFF
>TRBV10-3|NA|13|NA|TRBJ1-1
TGTGCCACCCGCCCCGCGACGGTGATTGAAGCTTTCTTT
CATRPATVIEAFF
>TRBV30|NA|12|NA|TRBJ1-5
TGTGCCTGGAGCTTTACCGATCAGCCCCAGCATTTT
CAWSFTDQPQHF
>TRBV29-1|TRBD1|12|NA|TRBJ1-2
TGCAGCGTTGGAGGACAGGGGTCTGGCTACACCTTC
CSVGGQGSGYTF
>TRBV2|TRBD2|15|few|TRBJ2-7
TGTGCCAGCGCCAGGACTAGTAATTCGGCCTACGAGCAGTACTTC
CASARTSNSAYEQYF
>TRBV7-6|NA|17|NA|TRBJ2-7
TGTGCCAGCAGCTTAGAACCCGGAGGCAGGATTTGGTACGAGCAGTACTTC
CASSLEPGGRIWYEQYF
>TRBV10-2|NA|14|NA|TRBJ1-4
TGCGCCAGCAGTGTTGACAGGAATAATGAAAAACTGTTTTTT
CASSVDRNNEKLFF
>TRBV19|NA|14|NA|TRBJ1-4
TGTGCCAGTAGTATTGGGACGGACAATGAAAAACTGTTTTTT
CASSIGTDNEKLFF
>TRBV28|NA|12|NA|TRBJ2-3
TGTGCCAGCAGTTTAGGAGGGGATACGCAGTATTTT
CASSLGGDTQYF
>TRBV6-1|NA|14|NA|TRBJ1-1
TGTGCCAGTCCCGTTCTGCCTGGGGCCACTGAAGCTTTCTTT
CASPVLPGATEAFF
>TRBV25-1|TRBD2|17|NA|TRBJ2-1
TGTGCCAGCAGTGGAAGAGCGGGAGGGCCTTCCTACAATGAGCAGTTCTTC
CASSGRAGGPSYNEQFF
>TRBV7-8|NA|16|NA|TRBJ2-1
TGTGCCAGCAGCTCACCCCTGGGCGGGATATTCAATGAGCAGTTCTTC
CASSSPLGGIFNEQFF
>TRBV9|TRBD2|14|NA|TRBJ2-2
TGTGCCAGCAGCGTAGAAGCGGGGACCGGGGAGCTGTTTTTT
CASSVEAGTGELFF
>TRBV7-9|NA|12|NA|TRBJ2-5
TGTGCCAGCAGCTTACTAGGAGAGACCCAGTACTTC
CASSLLGETQYF
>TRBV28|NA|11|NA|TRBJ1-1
TGTGCCAGCAGTCGGCCCACTGAAGCTTTCTTT
CASSRPTEAFF
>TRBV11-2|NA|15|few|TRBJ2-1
TGTGCCAGCAGCTTAGCGCAGAGCTCCTACAATGAGCAGTTCTTC
CASSLAQSSYNEQFF
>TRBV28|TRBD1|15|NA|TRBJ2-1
TGTGCCAGCAGTGGGGGACAGGGAACCGACAATGAGCAGTTCTTC
CASSGGQGTDNEQFF
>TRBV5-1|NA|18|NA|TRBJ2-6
TGCGCCAGCAGCTTGTACGAACAGCCTAGCTCTGGGGCCAACGTCCTGACTTTC
CASSLYEQPSSGANVLTF
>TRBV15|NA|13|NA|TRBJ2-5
TGTGCCACCAGCAGCGGGCGTGGAGAGACCCAGTACTTC
CATSSGRGETQYF
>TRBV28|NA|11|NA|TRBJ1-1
TGTGCCAGCAGCCTCACGGGTGAAGCTTTCTTT
CASSLTGEAFF
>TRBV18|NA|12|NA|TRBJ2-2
TGTGCCAGCTCACCACGGGTCGGGGAGCTGTTTTTT
CASSPRVGELFF
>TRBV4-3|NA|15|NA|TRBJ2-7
TGCGCCAGCAGCCAAGATCCAGATAGCTGGGGTGAGCAGTACTTC
CASSQDPDSWGEQYF
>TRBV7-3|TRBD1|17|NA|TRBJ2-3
TGTGCCAGCAGCTTTCGCGGACAGGGGAGGGGCACAGATACGCAGTATTTT
CASSFRGQGRGTDTQYF
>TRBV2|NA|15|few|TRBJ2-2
TGTGCCAGCAGTGGCAGCGGGCGAGGGACCGGGGAGCTGTTTTTT
CASSGSGRGTGELFF
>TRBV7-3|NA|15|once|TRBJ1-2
TGTGCCAGCAGCTTATATCGCGCAGGGAAAAATGGCTACACCTTC
CASSLYRAGKNGYTF